These T cell receptor beta chains were read from a single sample in a study of metastatic and nonmetastatic thyroid tumors. TCRdb re-analyzed the PCR reads through MiXCR. The table lists approximately 16,000 clones, about 29% of them singletons. Sequenced input: tumor tissue. The receptors derive from a male donor with papillary thyroid cancer or a benign thyroid nodule (not recorded which). Some clones in this sample may be carry-over from other donors' samples. CDR3s include the opening cysteine and the closing phenylalanine or tryptophan. D genes are given only for firm matches. Size is omitted from some rows. Given values are once, few, many or a class for expanded clones.

CASSGSGGLYEQYF	TGTGCCAGCAGCGGCAGTGGAGGACTCTACGAGCAGTACTTC	-	-	TRBV9	TRBJ2-7
CASSLEGAGAEAFF	TGTGCCAGCAGCTTAGAAGGGGCGGGCGCTGAAGCTTTCTTT	-	-	TRBV11-3	TRBJ1-1
CASSKAGGPAGELFF	TGTGCCAGCAGCAAAGCGGGAGGGCCCGCCGGGGAGCTGTTTTTT	-	TRBD2	TRBV12-3/TRBV12-4	TRBJ2-2
CASSPPDGKSYNEQFF	TGTGCCAGCTCACCACCGGATGGGAAGTCCTACAATGAGCAGTTCTTC	many	-	TRBV18	TRBJ2-1
CASSRGVSGSSYEQYF	TGTGCCAGCAGCCGGGGGGTTAGCGGTAGCTCCTACGAGCAGTACTTC	medium-sized	TRBD2	TRBV12-3/TRBV12-4	TRBJ2-7
CASSQGLTQSSYEQYF	TGCGCCAGCAGCCAAGGACTGACCCAGAGCTCCTACGAGCAGTACTTC	medium-sized	-	TRBV4-1	TRBJ2-7
CSVQLSNYGYTF	TGCAGCGTTCAACTGAGTAACTATGGCTACACCTTC	many	-	TRBV29-1	TRBJ1-2
CASSWGLGQQYF	TGTGCCAGCAGCTGGGGCCTAGGGCAGCAGTACTTC	few	-	TRBV27	TRBJ2-7
CASSVVQAGTNYGYTF	TGTGCCAGCAGTGTAGTACAAGCAGGGACTAACTATGGCTACACCTTC	-	-	TRBV28	TRBJ1-2
CASSQEGTAGGTQYF	TGCGCCAGCAGCCAAGAGGGTACAGCCGGTGGGACCCAGTACTTC	-	-	TRBV4-1	TRBJ2-5
CATERREGNEQFF	TGTGCCACCGAGAGACGGGAGGGGAATGAGCAGTTCTTC	many	TRBD2	TRBV24-1	TRBJ2-1
CASSLKFTGIYEQYF	TGTGCCAGCAGTTTAAAATTTACAGGGATCTACGAGCAGTACTTC	-	-	TRBV28	TRBJ2-7
CASSFLTGANEQYF	TGTGCCAGCAGCTTTCTCACAGGGGCTAACGAGCAGTACTTC	-	TRBD1	TRBV7-9	TRBJ2-7
CATSDSRTGGIDTQYF	TGTGCCACCAGTGATTCACGGACAGGGGGCATAGATACGCAGTATTTT	few	TRBD1	TRBV24-1	TRBJ2-3
CASTPLRVAGTGELFF	TGTGCCAGCACCCCGCTGAGGGTCGCGGGCACCGGTGAGCTTTTTTTT	few	-	TRBV28	TRBJ2-2
CASSYGGGADYEQYF	TGTGCCAGCAGTTACGGCGGGGGCGCAGACTACGAGCAGTACTTC	few	-	TRBV6-2/TRBV6-3	TRBJ2-7
CAGSRLGQGYEQYF	TGTGCCGGCAGTCGACTGGGACAGGGCTACGAGCAGTACTTC	-	TRBD1	TRBV28	TRBJ2-7
CAWSGQSYNEQFF	TGTGCCTGGAGTGGACAGTCCTACAATGAGCAGTTCTTC	-	-	TRBV30	TRBJ2-1
CSARDSGGTDTQYF	TGCAGTGCTAGAGATAGCGGGGGCACAGATACGCAGTATTTT	many	TRBD2	TRBV20-1	TRBJ2-3
CAWSVAGGYEQYF	TGTGCCTGGAGTGTAGCGGGGGGCTACGAGCAGTACTTC	once	TRBD2	TRBV30	TRBJ2-7
CASSDGTVQETQYF	TGCGCCAGCAGTGACGGGACTGTTCAAGAGACCCAGTACTTC	-	-	TRBV10-2	TRBJ2-5
CASSLEQGGNSPLHF	TGTGCCAGCAGCTTGGAACAGGGGGGGAATTCACCCCTCCACTTT	many	TRBD1	TRBV5-4	TRBJ1-6
CASSFRRNQETQYF	TGTGCCAGCAGCTTCCGGAGGAACCAAGAGACCCAGTACTTC	-	-	TRBV5-4	TRBJ2-5
CSARDFLDRGNQPQHF	TGCAGTGCTAGAGATTTCTTGGACAGGGGCAATCAGCCCCAGCATTTT	-	TRBD1	TRBV20-1	TRBJ1-5
CASSVDGTGGYEQYF	TGTGCCAGCAGCGTAGACGGGACAGGAGGTTACGAGCAGTACTTC	once	TRBD1	TRBV9	TRBJ2-7
CASSLEPLARPGDNEQFF	TGCGCCAGCAGCTTGGAGCCCCTAGCGCGCCCTGGGGACAATGAGCAGTTCTTC	many	-	TRBV5-1	TRBJ2-1